Shown below are 24 T cell receptor beta chains from a single sample sequenced in a study of Graves' ophthalmopathy and Graves' hyperthyroidism. TCR beta CDR3 amplification used RNA transcripts. An opening RT-PCR round employed HTBI primers and preceded a second-round multiplex PCR. TCRdb analysed the multiplex PCR reads with MiXCR anew, one entry per CDR3 protein. The table has about 620,000 distinct CDR3 sequences, 22% seen once; the top ten hold more than 5.5%. The sequencing input was peripheral blood. The receptors were gathered from a woman aged 18-29 years with stable Graves' hyperthyroidism. Some clones in this sample may be carry-over from other donors' samples.

This clonotype was found many times. The chain uses TRBV12-3 or TRBV12-4 and TRBJ1-3, with a tentative D call TRBD1 (6 bases). V lost 6 bases and J 3 bases, leaving 9 bases between the germline ends. CDR3 length equals 13 residues. The CDR3 is CASRETGGNTIYF. The CDR3 DNA follows: TGTGCCAGCAGGGAGACAGGTGGAAACACCATATATTTT.

The rearrangement uses TRBV3-1 and TRBJ1-1, with D tentatively TRBD1 (5 bases). V was shortened by 3 bases and J by 1 base, with 15 bases between the two germline ends. CDR3 length equals 16 residues. Germline CDR1 LGHDT, CDR2 YNNKEL (reference sequence). DNA of the CDR3: TGTGCCAGCAGCCAGGATAAGGGGTTTAAGAACACTGAAGCTTTCTTT. Translated, it gives CASSQDKGFKNTEAFF.

This clonotype was observed many times. This chain connects TRBV20-1 to TRBJ2-5; TRBD2 matches 9 bases. Trimming cost V 0 bases and J 4 bases; bases outside gene matches: 9. The CDR3 consists of 16 residues. Germline-derived CDR1 and CDR2 are DFQATT and SNEGSKA (reference sequence). The CDR3 nucleotides read TGCAGTGCTAGAGATCTGGGCGGGGGGGATACAGAGACCCAGTACTTC. Protein: CSARDLGGGDTETQYF.

This clonotype showed up many times. The J gene is TRBJ2-5, the V gene TRBV12-3 or TRBV12-4; unclear D gene. This CDR3 contains 12 residues. V lost 6 bases, J lost 7 bases, and 12 bases lay in between. In nucleotides, the CDR3 is TGTGCCAGCAGGCCAAAAGGCGGGACCCAGTACTTC. Residues: CASRPKGGTQYF.

This clonotype was recorded many times. The V call is TRBV20-1, the J call TRBJ2-5; D is ambiguous. Per germline, CDR1 DFQATT and CDR2 SNEGSKA (reference sequence). Trimming removed 3 bases at V and 6 bases at J, with 8 bases between. This CDR3 has 11 amino acids. The CDR3 region is CSARAVQTQYF. The CDR3 DNA reads as TGCAGTGCTAGGGCGGTACAGACCCAGTACTTC.

This clonotype was counted only a few times. The chain uses TRBV5-5 and TRBJ1-1; 7 nucleotides line up with TRBD1. The CDR3 has 13 residues. Germline-derived CDR1 and CDR2 are SGHKS and YYEKEE (reference sequence). The V segment lost 4 bases and the J segment 7 bases; nucleotides outside the gene matches: 7. CDR3 sequence (DNA): TGTGCCAGCAGCCCTTCGGCAGGGGGTGAAGCTTTCTTT. Translated, it gives CASSPSAGGEAFF.

This clonotype came up many times. The chain has TRBV12-5 and TRBJ1-1, with a possible D match to TRBD1 (6 bases). Germline CDR1 LGHNT, CDR2 FRNRAP. The ends were cut back, 3 bases at V and 1 base at J, with 18 bases in the middle. The CDR3 runs to 17 residues. The CDR3 region has the DNA TGTGCTAGTGGTTTTAGGGGTTCTGGGGGGGCGAACACTGAAGCTTTCTTT. Residues: CASGFRGSGGANTEAFF.

On this clonotype: Germline is not matched at one junction end, which may reflect a read error. This chain joins TRBV6-1 and TRBJ1-5; D ambiguous. This CDR3 spans 13 amino acids. Germline V CDR1 and CDR2: MNHNS, SASEGT. The CDR3: CASSGLVNQPQHF. CDR3 nucleotides: TGTGCCAGCAGTGGACTAGTGAATCAGCCTCAGCATTTT.

This clonotype occurred many times. The chain is built from TRBV11-2 and TRBJ1-2; the D is unclear. The CDR3 consists of 13 residues. The V end lost 2 bases, the J end lost 6 bases, and 10 bases lay between the germline ends. The germline CDR1 and CDR2 sequences are SGHAT and FQNNGV. CDR3: CASSLKGMDGYTF. The CDR3, as DNA: TGTGCCAGCAGCTTAAAGGGCATGGATGGCTACACCTTC.

The chain has TRBV27 and TRBJ2-2, with TRBD1 as a possible D gene (5 bases). Trimming pared 3 bases from V and 6 bases from J, leaving 11 bases between. CDR3 length: 14 amino acids. Per the germline V gene, CDR1 is MNHEY and CDR2 is SMNVEV (reference sequence). The CDR3 reads CASSFPAGSGELFF. CDR3 sequence (DNA): TGTGCCAGCAGTTTCCCAGCAGGGTCCGGGGAGCTGTTTTTT.

Regarding this clonotype: A much bigger clone sits one base away, suggesting this may be a read error. The chain uses TRBV19 and TRBJ1-5, with 8 bases fitting TRBD1. This CDR3 region has 15 residues. In germline, CDR1 is LNHDA, CDR2 SQIVND (reference sequence). The CDR3 DNA reads TGTGTCAGTAGTATCCAGGGGGCTGACAATCAGCCCCAGCATTTT. The encoded protein is CVSSIQGADNQPQHF.

This clonotype was found many times. J is TRBJ2-7 and V is TRBV2, with D tentatively TRBD1 (7 bases). Germline CDR1 and CDR2: SNHLY and FYNNEI. V lost 7 bases and J 6 bases, leaving 13 bases between the germline ends. This CDR3 contains 12 residues. The CDR3 reads CASTQGGIEQYF. CDR3 sequence (DNA): TGTGCCAGCACCCAGGGGGGCATCGAGCAGTACTTC.

This clonotype was counted ten times or more. The chain links TRBV5-5 to TRBJ2-7, with TRBD1 identical over 9 bases. CDR3 length: 15 amino acids. With 4 bases clipped from V and 3 bases from J, the junction kept 8 bases outside the gene matches. Germline CDR1 SGHKS, CDR2 YYEKEE (reference sequence). This CDR3 reads CASSGAGTGYYEQYF. In nucleotides, the CDR3 is TGTGCCAGCAGCGGAGCCGGGACAGGGTACTACGAGCAGTACTTC.

This rearrangement joins TRBV7-8 to TRBJ1-1, with D hard to call. This CDR3 comprises 16 residues. V shed 1 base and J shed 1 base, with 13 bases lying between them. CDR1 is SGHVS and CDR2 is FQNEAQ in the germline V gene. The CDR3 DNA follows: TGTGCCAGCAGCTTAGTAGAGGGTTTGAGGAACACTGAAGCTTTCTTT. It yields the protein CASSLVEGLRNTEAFF.

This clonotype has a count of ten or more. V gene TRBV10-1 combines with J gene TRBJ1-5, with D uncertain. The CDR3 spans 16 residues. Trimming cost V 2 bases and J 0 bases, with 11 bases left between them. Germline loops: CDR1 WNHNN, CDR2 SYGVQD (reference sequence). CDR3 nucleotide sequence: TGCGCCAGCAGTGAGCTGGAGCATTTTAGCAATCAGCCCCAGCATTTT. Amino acid sequence: CASSELEHFSNQPQHF.

This clonotype was seen repeatedly, ten times or more. V and J are TRBV7-2 and TRBJ2-7; weak D call: TRBD2 (6 bases). Trimming removed 3 bases at V and 0 bases at J, with 9 bases between. The CDR3 runs 14 residues. The germline CDR1 and CDR2 sequences are SGHTA and FQGNSA. The CDR3 is CASSFGGNSYEQYF. CDR3 nucleotide sequence: TGTGCCAGCAGCTTTGGGGGGAACTCCTACGAGCAGTACTTC.

There are many counts of this clonotype. The chain is built from TRBV28 and TRBJ2-7; TRBD1 or TRBD2 may be the D gene (5 bases each). V was clipped by 1 base and J by 2 bases, with 12 bases between them. This CDR3 spans 15 amino acids. Germline values: CDR1 MDHEN, CDR2 SYDVKM. CDR3 region: CASSLFGDDAYEQYF. CDR3 DNA sequence: TGTGCCAGCAGTTTATTTGGGGACGACGCCTACGAGCAGTACTTC.

For this clonotype: One end of the junction fails to match germline, which may point to a read error. V usage is TRBV7-6 and J usage is TRBJ2-2; 7 bases map to TRBD2. Per the germline V gene, CDR1 is SGHVS and CDR2 is FNYEAQ. This CDR3 is 19 amino acids long. CDR3 region: CSSSFSRTCGSSGTGELFF. In DNA, the CDR3 is TGTTCCAGCAGCTTCAGTAGGACTTGCGGGAGTAGCGGCACCGGGGAGCTGTTTTTT. Complete variable domain (other parts from reference TRBV7-6 and TRBJ2-2): GAGVSQSPRYKVTKRGQDVALRCDPISGHVSLYWYRQALGQGPEFLTYFNYEAQQDKSGLPNDRFSAERPEGSISTLTIQRTEQRDSAMYRCSSSFSRTCGSSGTGELFFGEGSRLTVL.

This clonotype was recorded at least ten times. The V call is TRBV12-3 or TRBV12-4, the J call TRBJ2-7; D is perhaps TRBD1 or TRBD2 (5 bases each). The length of the CDR3 is 22 residues. Trimming took 3 bases from V and 5 from J, leaving 38 bases between them. The CDR3: CASSFQWAPRRGRHTFDHEQYF. The CDR3 bases are TGTGCCAGCAGTTTCCAATGGGCCCCCCGTCGGGGCAGACACACTTTCGACCACGAGCAGTACTTC.

This clonotype was seen many times. The V call is TRBV6-1, the J call TRBJ1-2, with D perhaps TRBD1 (6 bases). Trimming shortened V by 6 bases and J by 1 base, and 15 bases separated the two germline ends. Germline CDR1 MNHNS, CDR2 SASEGT. There are 15 residues in the CDR3. The CDR3 coding sequence is TGTGCCAGCAGCCCGGCAAGGGGGGGTAACTATGGCTACACCTTC. This gives the protein CASSPARGGNYGYTF.

The rearrangement links TRBV14 to TRBJ1-1; tentatively, D is TRBD1 (6 bases). From germline, CDR1 is SGHDN and CDR2 FVKESK. The CDR3 length is 13 residues. Trimming shortened V by 1 base and J by 6 bases, and 9 bases separated the two germline ends. CDR3: CASSQVEGAEAFF. The CDR3 region has the DNA TGTGCCAGCAGCCAAGTGGAGGGGGCTGAAGCTTTCTTT. The variable domain in full, with the rest retrieved from reference TRBV14 and TRBJ1-1, is EAGVTQFPSHSVIEKGQTVTLRCDPISGHDNLYWYRRVMGKEIKFLLHFVKESKQDESGMPNNRFLAERTGGTYSTLKVQPAELEDSGVYFCASSQVEGAEAFFGQGTRLTVV.

This clonotype was picked up many times. The DNA for the CDR3 is TGTGCCAGCACCTCTGGGAGACAGAACTCCTACGAGCAGTACTTC. Translating it yields CASTSGRQNSYEQYF. The rearrangement uses TRBV12-3 or TRBV12-4 and TRBJ2-7; the D call may be TRBD1 or TRBD2 (5 bases each). The CDR3 length is 15 residues. V lost 7 bases, J lost 0 bases, and 16 bases lay in between.

This clonotype was picked up many times. The rearrangement joins TRBV6-2 or TRBV6-3 to TRBJ1-5; possible D gene TRBD1, 6 bases. The V and J ends lost 10 bases and 1 base respectively, with 14 bases between them. CDR1 and CDR2 from the germline V gene are MNHEY and SVGEGT. This CDR3 is built from 14 residues. In DNA form, the CDR3 reads TGTGCCACAATAAGGGACAACAGCAATCAGCCCCAGCATTTT. Encoded protein: CATIRDNSNQPQHF.

The table lists this clonotype with a count of one. This chain links TRBV28 with TRBJ2-7; D unclear. V shed 2 bases and J shed 4 bases, with 21 bases lying between them. Per the germline V gene, CDR1 is MDHEN and CDR2 is SYDVKM. This CDR3 contains 17 residues. CDR3 DNA: TGTGCCAGCAGTTTAACTGTACTACAAGAACACCTTTACGAGCAGTACTTC. This codes for CASSLTVLQEHLYEQYF.